This T cell receptor (beta chain) was identified during a study of shared clonotypes between healthy human individuals. Germline V gives CDR1 MDHEN, CDR2 SYDVKM. The CDR3 length is 12 residues. V was cut by 4 bases and J by 7 bases, with 8 bases left in between. The assay was immunoSEQ multiplex PCR, and TCRdb's table has in-frame clones only and misses some. Here the sample spans 2 million to 3 million clones, under 95% being singletons. On this clone itself: The antigen is unknown.

Study results and limitations: Estimated richness was generally greater in naive than memory subsets.

The receptor was derived from a man between 18 and 35 years old in good health. Some clones in this sample may be carry-over from other donors' samples. The sequenced material came from naive CD4+ T cells from PBMCs. Subset given: CD45RA+ positively selected. The chain links TRBV28 to TRBJ2-1; D is unclear. This chain's CDR3 is CASSYGRNEQFF. CDR3 coding DNA: TGTGCCAGCAGTTACGGTAGGAATGAGCAGTTCTTC.